A single sample is the source of the 31 T cell receptor beta chains below, sequenced in a study of blood T cell repertoires in COVID-19. Clones were sequenced by immunoSEQ multiplex PCR, and TCRdb holds only the in-frame ones, with some missing. The table has approximately 190,000 clones, about 82% seen once. Input material: peripheral blood. The source is a woman in her thirties with acute or convalescent COVID-19.

This sequence joins TRBV11-2 and TRBJ1-1; D is unresolved. The CDR3 contains 14 residues. Trimming took off 5 bases at V and 7 bases at J, with 17 bases between the two ends. CDR1 and CDR2 (germline): SGHAT, FQNNGV. As DNA, the CDR3 is TGTGCCAGCAGCGCCATCTGGCCGGCGGATGAAGCTTTCTTT. It yields the protein CASSAIWPADEAFF.

The chain employs TRBV6-5 and TRBJ1-2; D may be TRBD1 (6 bases). The V gene's germline CDR1 is MNHEY and CDR2 SVGAGI. This CDR3 comprises 15 residues. V lost 6 bases and J lost 0, with 14 bases in between. The CDR3 DNA reads TGTGCCAGCAGCCCACAGGGTGGAGCTAACTATGGCTACACCTTC. Amino acid sequence: CASSPQGGANYGYTF.

The chain combines TRBV21-1 with TRBJ1-2; TRBD1, the table's D call, was not compared with the DNA. TRBV21-1 is assigned pseudogene status. This CDR3 comprises 19 residues. For the CDR3, the DNA is TGTGCCAGCAGCACCTTAGGCGCCCGGCGGGACAGGGGGGTCTATGGCTACACCTTC. The encoded protein is CASSTLGARRDRGVYGYTF.

The J gene is TRBJ2-5, the V gene TRBV28, with 11 nucleotides matching TRBD2. V dropped 5 bases and J dropped 5; count of bases not matched to a gene: 10. The CDR3 covers 16 residues. Per germline, CDR1 MDHEN and CDR2 SYDVKM. CDR3 nucleotides: TGTGCCAGCAGTATCCTTAGCGGGAGGGCCCCCGAGACCCAGTACTTC. Protein: CASSILSGRAPETQYF.

The chain combines TRBV10-2 with TRBJ2-3, with 8 bases identical to TRBD2. The CDR3 spans 15 residues. V shed 9 bases and J 5 bases; nucleotides not matched to a gene: 13. Germline-derived CDR1 and CDR2 are WSHSY and SAAADI. The CDR3 here is CARETPGLEVDTQYF. Written as DNA, the CDR3 is TGCGCCAGGGAAACGCCGGGACTAGAGGTAGATACGCAGTATTTT.

CDR3 DNA sequence: TGTGCCAGTAGTATATTATCTGGGACAGGGGCCTACGAGCAGTACTTC. Translation: CASSILSGTGAYEQYF. The V gene is TRBV19, the J gene TRBJ2-7, with 10 bases aligning to TRBD1. V trimming: 2 bases; J trimming: 2 bases; junction bases outside the gene matches: 6. CDR1 and CDR2 from the germline V gene are LNHDA and SQIVND (reference sequence). This CDR3 spans 16 amino acids.

J is TRBJ2-7 and V is TRBV6-5, with a tentative D call TRBD2 (6 bases). The CDR3 totals 13 residues. Germline lookup yields CDR1 MNHEY and CDR2 SVGAGI. Between the trimmed V and J ends, which lost 7 bases and 0 bases, there was a span of 10 bases. DNA of the CDR3: TGTGCCAGCATGGGGGGAAGCTCCTACGAGCAGTACTTC. Translating it yields CASMGGSSYEQYF.

This chain connects TRBV4-1 to TRBJ2-7; 9 bases align to TRBD1. J lost 4 bases, V lost 4 bases, and 8 bases had no gene match. The CDR3 is 15 amino acids. CDR1 and CDR2 (germline): MGHRA, YSYEKL. The DNA of the CDR3 is TGCGCCAGCAGCCGTGCCGGGACAGGGTTTTACGAGCAGTACTTC. Protein sequence: CASSRAGTGFYEQYF.

This clone was recorded only once. This chain connects TRBV19 to TRBJ1-4, with 7 bases identical to TRBD1. The CDR3 loop spans 13 amino acids. V gave up 5 bases and J gave up 4 bases; unmatched junction bases: 1. The germline V gene encodes CDR1 LNHDA and CDR2 SQIVND (reference sequence). CDR3 protein: CASSDRVNEKLFF. The DNA of the CDR3 is TGTGCCAGTAGTGACAGGGTTAATGAAAAACTGTTTTTT. Looking up the rest from reference TRBV19 and TRBJ1-4 gives the full variable domain: DGGITQSPKYLFRKEGQNVTLSCEQNLNHDAMYWYRQDPGQGLRLIYYSQIVNDFQKGDIAEGYSVSREKKESFPLTVTSAQKNPTAFYLCASSDRVNEKLFFGSGTQLSVL.

The chain links TRBV28 to TRBJ2-1, with 9 bases matching TRBD2. Germline trimming cut 3 bases from V and 4 bases from J; bases unmatched to any gene: 7. The germline V gene encodes CDR1 MDHEN and CDR2 SYDVKM. The CDR3 extends over 16 amino acids. The CDR3 DNA reads as TGTGCCAGCAGTTTCCAGACTAGCGGAGGTTACAATGAGCAGTTCTTC. It yields the protein CASSFQTSGGYNEQFF. Together with reference TRBV28 and TRBJ2-1, the CDR3 gives the full variable domain: DVKVTQSSRYLVKRTGEKVFLECVQDMDHENMFWYRQDPGLGLRLIYFSYDVKMKEKGDIPEGYSVSREKKERFSLILESASTNQTSMYLCASSFQTSGGYNEQFFGPGTRLTVL.

J is TRBJ1-3 and V is TRBV19; D ambiguous. CDR1 is LNHDA, CDR2 SQIVND, per germline (reference sequence). The CDR3 is 11 amino acids. V lost 8 bases, J lost 3 bases, and 5 bases lay in between. The CDR3 here is CASGSGNTIYF. DNA for the CDR3: TGTGCCAGTGGCAGTGGAAACACCATATATTTT.

This rearrangement joins TRBV28 to TRBJ2-7, with D perhaps TRBD1 (6 bases). Germline V gene data show CDR1 as MDHEN and CDR2 as SYDVKM. This CDR3 comprises 18 residues. The germline V and J ends were trimmed by 6 bases and 1 base, with 25 bases remaining between them. CDR3 protein: CASRTPPPYRDGSYEQYF. Written as DNA, the CDR3 is TGTGCCAGCAGAACCCCACCCCCCTACAGGGATGGGTCCTACGAGCAGTACTTC. Full variable domain (remainder filled in from reference TRBV28 and TRBJ2-7): DVKVTQSSRYLVKRTGEKVFLECVQDMDHENMFWYRQDPGLGLRLIYFSYDVKMKEKGDIPEGYSVSREKKERFSLILESASTNQTSMYLCASRTPPPYRDGSYEQYFGPGTRLTVT.

The CDR3 region is CASSLAETDTQYF. The CDR3 bases are TGTGCCAGCAGCTTAGCGGAGACAGATACGCAGTATTTT. The chain combines TRBV7-9 with TRBJ2-3; no firm D call. The CDR3 is 13 residues long. V was shortened by 0 bases and J by 3 bases, with 4 bases between the two germline ends. Germline V gene data show CDR1 as SEHNR and CDR2 as FQNEAQ (reference sequence).

The gene calls are TRBV6-6 and TRBJ1-6; 10 bases map to TRBD1. The CDR3 sequence is 12 residues long. Germline V gene data show CDR1 as MNHNY and CDR2 as SVGAGI (reference sequence). The junction had 2 bases not matched to a gene; V was cut back by 8 bases and J by 10 bases. As DNA, the CDR3 is TGTGCCAGCCGGACAGGGGGATCACCCCTCCACTTT. Translating it yields CASRTGGSPLHF.

The sample holds one count of this clone. The chain recombines TRBV28 with TRBJ1-4; unclear D gene. V gave up 6 bases and J gave up 6 bases, with 17 bases separating them. CDR1 and CDR2 (germline): MDHEN, SYDVKM. This CDR3 region has 15 residues. CDR3 DNA: TGTGCCAGCAGCGCGAGTACCCAACCTTATGAAAAACTGTTTTTT. Protein product: CASSASTQPYEKLFF.

The V and J genes are TRBV2 and TRBJ2-7; D remains unclear. The V end was cut by 2 bases, the J end by 5 bases, with 4 bases between. Per the germline V gene, CDR1 is SNHLY and CDR2 is FYNNEI. The CDR3 consists of 11 residues. The CDR3 nucleotides read TGTGCCAGCAGTGAACGGGACGAGCAGTACTTC. Amino acids: CASSERDEQYF.

The chain has TRBV9 and TRBJ2-7; D might be TRBD2 (5 bases). V shed 3 bases and J shed 8 bases, with 12 bases lying between them. Germline CDR1 is SGDLS and CDR2 is YYNGEE. This CDR3 is built from 12 residues. The CDR3 sequence: CASSGTSGKQYF. For the CDR3, the DNA is TGTGCCAGCAGCGGAACCTCGGGGAAGCAGTACTTC.

The chain uses TRBV7-3 and TRBJ1-3; 7 bases are a match to TRBD1. The CDR3 contains 15 residues. From germline, CDR1 is SGHTA and CDR2 FQGTGA. V gave up 5 bases and J gave up 9 bases; unmatched junction bases: 13. As DNA, the CDR3 is TGTGCCAGCAGCCTAGGACAGGCCCAAGGGAGCACCATATATTTT. This encodes CASSLGQAQGSTIYF.

In its sample, this clone was seen a few times. V is TRBV24-1 and J is TRBJ2-5; D is perhaps TRBD1 (6 bases). Looked up from germline, CDR1 is KGHDR and CDR2 is SFDVKD. The CDR3 is 14 amino acids. Trimming stripped 4 bases from V and 5 bases from J, with 13 bases between. The CDR3 is CATSDAQGRETQYF. The DNA of the CDR3 is TGTGCCACCAGTGACGCACAGGGAAGGGAGACCCAGTACTTC.

This chain uses TRBV5-6 with TRBJ2-2; D possibly corresponds to TRBD1 (6 bases). From germline, CDR1 is SGHDT and CDR2 YYEEEE. Trimming stripped 4 bases from V and 6 bases from J, with 10 bases between. This CDR3 is 13 amino acids long. CDR3 amino acids: CASSRGNSGELFF. CDR3 in DNA: TGTGCCAGCAGCAGGGGGAATTCCGGGGAGCTGTTTTTT.

The chain uses TRBV4-1 and TRBJ2-5, with 11 bases identical to TRBD1. J gave up 1 base and V 4 bases, and 5 bases lay outside the gene matches. The V gene's germline CDR1 is MGHRA and CDR2 YSYEKL. CDR3 length equals 16 residues. Written as DNA, the CDR3 is TGCGCCAGCAGCCGTAGCGGGACAGGGGGCCAAGAGACCCAGTACTTC. This gives the protein CASSRSGTGGQETQYF.

The chain recombines TRBV28 with TRBJ2-2; the D is unclear. The CDR3 loop spans 15 amino acids. Germline CDR1 and CDR2: MDHEN and SYDVKM. Trimming cost V 3 bases and J 0 bases, with 8 bases left between them. DNA of the CDR3: TGTGCCAGCAGTTTGGCACAGACGAACACCGGGGAGCTGTTTTTT. As protein: CASSLAQTNTGELFF.

CDR3 in DNA: TGTGCCACCAGTGACCTAGCGGGAGCGTCCTACAATGAGCAGTTCTTC. It codes for CATSDLAGASYNEQFF. The chain combines TRBV24-1 with TRBJ2-1, with TRBD2 identical over 10 bases. Unmatched junction bases numbered 3, after V lost 4 bases and J lost 1 base. Per germline, CDR1 KGHDR and CDR2 SFDVKD. The CDR3 loop spans 16 amino acids.

This clone came up once. The chain recombines TRBV18 with TRBJ1-3; tentatively, D is TRBD1 (5 bases). The length of the CDR3 is 16 residues. In germline, CDR1 is KGHSH, CDR2 LQKENI. V lost 4 bases to trimming and J lost 0 bases, with 13 bases between them. Here the CDR3 reads CASSLGKGNSGNTIYF. CDR3 nucleotides: TGTGCCAGCTCACTTGGGAAGGGGAACTCTGGAAACACCATATATTTT.

This chain uses TRBV13 with TRBJ2-7, with 8 bases lining up with TRBD2. Germline V gene sequence: CDR1 PRHDT, CDR2 FYEKMQ (reference sequence). CDR3 length: 14 amino acids. The ends lost 6 bases at V and 2 bases at J; junction bases unmatched: 6. The CDR3 here is CASRRLARTYEQYF. The DNA for the CDR3 is TGTGCCAGCAGACGACTAGCGAGGACCTACGAGCAGTACTTC.

The J gene is TRBJ2-2, the V gene TRBV5-1, with 12 bases identical to TRBD1. The CDR3 runs to 18 residues. J was trimmed by 2 bases and V by 5 bases; bases with no gene match: 10. Per germline, CDR1 SGHRS and CDR2 YFSETQ. The CDR3 DNA reads as TGCGCCAGCAGATTACGGGGACAGGGGGCACTAAACACCGGGGAGCTGTTTTTT. It specifies CASRLRGQGALNTGELFF.

This clone has just a few counts. The chain couples TRBV5-1 to TRBJ2-7; 8 nucleotides match TRBD1. V lost 1 base and J lost 3; bases outside the gene matches: 3. The CDR3 consists of 14 residues. Germline values: CDR1 SGHRS, CDR2 YFSETQ. CDR3 residues: CASSLFGQGYEQYF. The CDR3 DNA reads as TGCGCCAGCAGCTTGTTTGGACAGGGCTACGAGCAGTACTTC.

J is TRBJ2-7 and V is TRBV27; possibly TRBD1 for D (5 bases). This CDR3 region has 14 residues. The V gene lost 3 bases and the J gene lost 2 bases, with 11 bases spanning the gap. The germline CDR1 and CDR2 sequences are MNHEY and SMNVEV (reference sequence). The CDR3 nucleotides are TGTGCCAGCAGTTTTTACCAGGGCCCCTACGAGCAGTACTTC. Protein: CASSFYQGPYEQYF.

This chain connects TRBV6-1 to TRBJ1-1; D not resolved. CDR1 MNHNS and CDR2 SASEGT come from the germline V gene. The CDR3 contains 12 residues. The V gene lost 7 bases and the J gene lost 4 bases, with 10 bases spanning the gap. In DNA form, the CDR3 reads TGTGCCAGCAACGGACTGCGCACTGAAGCTTTCTTT. Encoded protein: CASNGLRTEAFF.

The genes are TRBV19 and TRBJ1-2; 8 bases line up with TRBD1. The CDR3 runs to 15 residues. The trim removed 5 bases at V and 5 bases at J, leaving 10 bases unmatched. Germline V gives CDR1 LNHDA, CDR2 SQIVND (reference sequence). CDR3 protein: CASSHLRGRGYGYTF. CDR3 bases: TGTGCCAGTAGTCACCTCAGGGGGCGCGGGTATGGCTACACCTTC.

This chain links TRBV11-2 with TRBJ2-3; no clear D gene. The V gene lost 4 bases and the J gene lost 2 bases, with 13 bases spanning the gap. Germline V gene data show CDR1 as SGHAT and CDR2 as FQNNGV. The CDR3 sequence is 15 residues long. This CDR3 is CASSSDGADTDTQYF. For the CDR3, the DNA is TGTGCCAGCAGCTCCGACGGAGCCGACACAGATACGCAGTATTTT.